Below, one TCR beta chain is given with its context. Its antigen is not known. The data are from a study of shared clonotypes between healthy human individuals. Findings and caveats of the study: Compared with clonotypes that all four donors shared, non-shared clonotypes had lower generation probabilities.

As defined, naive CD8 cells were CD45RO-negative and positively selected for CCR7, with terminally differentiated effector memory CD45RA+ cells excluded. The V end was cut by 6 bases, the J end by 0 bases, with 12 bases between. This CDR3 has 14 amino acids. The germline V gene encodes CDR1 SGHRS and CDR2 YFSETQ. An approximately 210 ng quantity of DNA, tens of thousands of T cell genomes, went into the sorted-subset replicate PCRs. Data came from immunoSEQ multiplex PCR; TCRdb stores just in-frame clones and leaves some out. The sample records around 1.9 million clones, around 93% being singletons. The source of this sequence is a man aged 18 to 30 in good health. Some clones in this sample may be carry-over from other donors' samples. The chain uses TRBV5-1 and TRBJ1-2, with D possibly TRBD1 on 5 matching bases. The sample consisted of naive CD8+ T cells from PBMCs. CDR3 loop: CASTAGKSNYGYTF. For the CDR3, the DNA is TGCGCCAGCACGGCAGGGAAATCTAACTATGGCTACACCTTC.